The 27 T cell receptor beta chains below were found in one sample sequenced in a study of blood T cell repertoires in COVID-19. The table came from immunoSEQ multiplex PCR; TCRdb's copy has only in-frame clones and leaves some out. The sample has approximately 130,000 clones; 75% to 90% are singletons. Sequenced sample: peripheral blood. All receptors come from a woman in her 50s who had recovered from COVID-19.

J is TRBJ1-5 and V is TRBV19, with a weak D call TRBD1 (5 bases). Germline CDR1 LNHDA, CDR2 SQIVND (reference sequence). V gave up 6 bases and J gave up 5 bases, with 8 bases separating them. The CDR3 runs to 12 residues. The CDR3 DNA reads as TGTGCCAGTAGCCGACAGTATCAGCCCCAGCATTTT. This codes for CASSRQYQPQHF.

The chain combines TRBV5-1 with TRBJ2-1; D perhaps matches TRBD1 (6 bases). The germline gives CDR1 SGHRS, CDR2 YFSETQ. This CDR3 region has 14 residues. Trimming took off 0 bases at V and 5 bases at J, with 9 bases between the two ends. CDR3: CASSLGTEDNEQFF. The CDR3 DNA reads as TGCGCCAGCAGCTTGGGGACAGAGGACAATGAGCAGTTCTTC.

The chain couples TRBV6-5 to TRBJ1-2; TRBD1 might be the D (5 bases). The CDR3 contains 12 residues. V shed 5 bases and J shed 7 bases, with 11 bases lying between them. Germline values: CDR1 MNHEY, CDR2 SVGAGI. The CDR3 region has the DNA TGTGCCAGCAGTACTTCCAGGGCTGGCTACACCTTC. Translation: CASSTSRAGYTF.

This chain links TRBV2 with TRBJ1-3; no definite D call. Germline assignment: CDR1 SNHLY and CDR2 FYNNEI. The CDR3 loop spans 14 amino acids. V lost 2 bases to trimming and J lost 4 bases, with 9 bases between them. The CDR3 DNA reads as TGTGCCAGCAGTGAAACCGGAGGGGGAAACACCATATATTTT. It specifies CASSETGGGNTIYF.

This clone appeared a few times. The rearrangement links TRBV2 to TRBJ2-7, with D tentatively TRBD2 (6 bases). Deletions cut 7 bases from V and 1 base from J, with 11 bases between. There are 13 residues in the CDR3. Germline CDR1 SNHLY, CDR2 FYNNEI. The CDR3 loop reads CASTGATSYEQYF. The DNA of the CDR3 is TGTGCCAGCACGGGAGCGACTTCCTACGAGCAGTACTTC.

CDR3 loop: CASSLWESNYGYTF. Written as DNA, the CDR3 is TGTGCCAGCAGCTTGTGGGAGTCTAACTATGGCTACACCTTC. The J gene is TRBJ1-2, the V gene TRBV5-6; D remains ambiguous. Germline V gene sequence: CDR1 SGHDT, CDR2 YYEEEE. The V end was cut by 1 base, the J end by 0 bases, with 7 bases between. The CDR3 extends over 14 amino acids.

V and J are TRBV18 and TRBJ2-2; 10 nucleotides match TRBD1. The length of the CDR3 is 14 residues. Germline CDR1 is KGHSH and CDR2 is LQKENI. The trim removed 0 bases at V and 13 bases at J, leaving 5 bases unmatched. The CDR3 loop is CASSPPGTGVVLFF. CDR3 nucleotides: TGTGCCAGCTCACCACCGGGGACAGGGGTGGTGCTGTTTTTT.

CDR3 residues: CASGTRRRGATDTQYF. CDR3 DNA: TGTGCCAGTGGAACTCGCCGCAGGGGAGCGACAGATACGCAGTATTTT. The gene calls are TRBV19 and TRBJ2-3; weak D call: TRBD1 (6 bases). Germline lookup yields CDR1 LNHDA and CDR2 SQIVND (reference sequence). This CDR3 spans 16 amino acids. Trimming pared 8 bases from V and 3 bases from J, leaving 21 bases between.

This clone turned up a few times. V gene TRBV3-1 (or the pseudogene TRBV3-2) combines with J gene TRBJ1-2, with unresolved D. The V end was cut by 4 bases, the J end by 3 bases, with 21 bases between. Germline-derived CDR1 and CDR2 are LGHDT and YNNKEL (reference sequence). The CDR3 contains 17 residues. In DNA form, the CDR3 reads TGTGCCAGCAGCCCCTTCAGTGATGGAGAGCCAGACTATGGCTACACCTTC. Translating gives CASSPFSDGEPDYGYTF.

CDR3 nucleotide sequence: TGTGCCAGCAGTTTGCGACAGGGACGCTATGGCTACACCTTC. Translating gives CASSLRQGRYGYTF. This chain joins TRBV28 and TRBJ1-2; TRBD1 agrees at 7 bases. V lost 3 bases, J lost 4 bases, and 5 bases stayed unmatched. Germline CDR1 reads MDHEN; CDR2 reads SYDVKM. The CDR3 extends over 14 amino acids.

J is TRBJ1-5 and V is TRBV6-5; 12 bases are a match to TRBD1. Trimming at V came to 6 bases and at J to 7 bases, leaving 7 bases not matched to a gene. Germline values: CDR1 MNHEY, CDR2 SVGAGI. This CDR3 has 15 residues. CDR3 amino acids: CASRAPGTGGQPQHF. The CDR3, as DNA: TGTGCCAGCAGAGCCCCCGGGACAGGGGGCCAGCCCCAGCATTTT.

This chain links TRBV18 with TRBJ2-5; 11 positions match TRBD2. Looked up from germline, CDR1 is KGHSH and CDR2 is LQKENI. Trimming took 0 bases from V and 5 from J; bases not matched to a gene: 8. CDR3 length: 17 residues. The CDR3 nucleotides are TGTGCCAGCTCACCACCTAGCGGGAGGGCCGGTTTCGAGACCCAGTACTTC. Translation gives CASSPPSGRAGFETQYF.

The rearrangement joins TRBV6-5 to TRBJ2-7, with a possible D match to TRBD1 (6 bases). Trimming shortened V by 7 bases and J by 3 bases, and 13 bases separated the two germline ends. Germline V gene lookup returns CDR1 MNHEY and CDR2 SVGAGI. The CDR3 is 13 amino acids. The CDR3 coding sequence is TGTGCCAGCACCGAAGGACAGTACTACGAGCAGTACTTC. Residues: CASTEGQYYEQYF.

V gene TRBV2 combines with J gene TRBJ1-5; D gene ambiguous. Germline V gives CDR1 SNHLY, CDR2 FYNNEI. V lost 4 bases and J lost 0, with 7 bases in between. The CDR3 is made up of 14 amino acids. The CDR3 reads CASSAGVSNQPQHF. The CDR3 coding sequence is TGTGCCAGCAGTGCTGGAGTTAGCAATCAGCCCCAGCATTTT.

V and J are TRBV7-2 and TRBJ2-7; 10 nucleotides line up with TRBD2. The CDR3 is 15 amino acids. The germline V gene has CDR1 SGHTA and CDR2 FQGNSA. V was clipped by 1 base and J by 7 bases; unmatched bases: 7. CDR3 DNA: TGTGCCAGCAGCTTAGGGGCTAGCGGGAGTCTAGAGCAGTACTTC. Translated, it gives CASSLGASGSLEQYF.

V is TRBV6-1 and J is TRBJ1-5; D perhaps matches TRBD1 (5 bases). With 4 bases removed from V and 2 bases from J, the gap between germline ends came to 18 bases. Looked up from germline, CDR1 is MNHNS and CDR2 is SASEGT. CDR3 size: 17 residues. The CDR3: CASSGRARGEGNQPQHF. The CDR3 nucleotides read TGTGCCAGCAGTGGCAGGGCCCGGGGGGAGGGCAATCAGCCCCAGCATTTT.

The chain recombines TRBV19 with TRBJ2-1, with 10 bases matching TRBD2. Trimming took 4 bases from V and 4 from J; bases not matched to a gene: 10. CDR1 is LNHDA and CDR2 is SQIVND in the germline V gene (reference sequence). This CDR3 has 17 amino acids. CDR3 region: CASSTSFSSGRYNEQFF. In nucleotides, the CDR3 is TGTGCCAGTAGTACCTCGTTCTCTAGCGGGAGATACAATGAGCAGTTCTTC.

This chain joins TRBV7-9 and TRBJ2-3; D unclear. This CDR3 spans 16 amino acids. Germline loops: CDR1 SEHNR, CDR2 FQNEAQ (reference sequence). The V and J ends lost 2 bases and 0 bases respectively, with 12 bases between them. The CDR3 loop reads CASSLTLLASTDTQYF. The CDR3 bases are TGTGCCAGCAGCTTAACCCTTCTGGCTAGCACAGATACGCAGTATTTT.

The CDR3 protein is CASSQDFNRGNYGYTF. The CDR3 DNA reads TGTGCCAGCAGCCAAGATTTTAACAGGGGGAACTATGGCTACACCTTC. V gene TRBV3-1 (or the pseudogene TRBV3-2) combines with J gene TRBJ1-2; the match to TRBD1 covers 8 bases. Germline loops: CDR1 LGHDT, CDR2 YNNKEL (reference sequence). V lost 0 bases to trimming and J lost 2 bases; unmatched junction nucleotides: 5. The CDR3 spans 16 residues.

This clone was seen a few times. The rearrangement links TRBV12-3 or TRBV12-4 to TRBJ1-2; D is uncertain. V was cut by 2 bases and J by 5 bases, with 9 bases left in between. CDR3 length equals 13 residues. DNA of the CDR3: TGTGCCAGCAGTTTATTTTTTAGTTATGGCTACACCTTC. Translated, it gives CASSLFFSYGYTF.

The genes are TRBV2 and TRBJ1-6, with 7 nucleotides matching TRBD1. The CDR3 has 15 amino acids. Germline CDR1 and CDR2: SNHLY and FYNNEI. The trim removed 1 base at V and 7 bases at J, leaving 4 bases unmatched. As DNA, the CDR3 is TGTGCCAGCAGTGAAGGAGGCAGGGGGAATTCACCCCTCCACTTT. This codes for CASSEGGRGNSPLHF.

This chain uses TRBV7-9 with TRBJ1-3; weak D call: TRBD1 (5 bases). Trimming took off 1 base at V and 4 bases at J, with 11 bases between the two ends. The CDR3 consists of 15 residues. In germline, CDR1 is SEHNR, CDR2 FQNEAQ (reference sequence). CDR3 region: CASSLGRGLGNTIYF. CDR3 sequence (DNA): TGTGCCAGCAGCTTAGGGAGGGGACTAGGAAACACCATATATTTT.

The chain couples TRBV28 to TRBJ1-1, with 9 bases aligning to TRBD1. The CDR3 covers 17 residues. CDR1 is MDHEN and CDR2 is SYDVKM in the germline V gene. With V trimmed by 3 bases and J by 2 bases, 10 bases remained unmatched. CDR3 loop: CASSFPTWGQGNTEAFF. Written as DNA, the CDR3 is TGTGCCAGCAGTTTTCCCACCTGGGGACAGGGAAACACTGAAGCTTTCTTT.

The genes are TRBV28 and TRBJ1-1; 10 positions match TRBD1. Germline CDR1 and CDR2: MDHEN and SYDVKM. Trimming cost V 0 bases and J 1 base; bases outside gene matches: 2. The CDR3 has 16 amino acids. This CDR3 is CASSLWTGGTNTEAFF. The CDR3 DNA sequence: TGTGCCAGCAGTTTATGGACAGGGGGCACGAACACTGAAGCTTTCTTT.

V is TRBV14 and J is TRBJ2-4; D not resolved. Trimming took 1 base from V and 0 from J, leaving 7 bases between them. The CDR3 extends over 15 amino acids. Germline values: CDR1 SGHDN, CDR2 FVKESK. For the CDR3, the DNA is TGTGCCAGCAGCCAAGCCCGTCTAGCCAAAAACATTCAGTACTTC. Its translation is CASSQARLAKNIQYF.

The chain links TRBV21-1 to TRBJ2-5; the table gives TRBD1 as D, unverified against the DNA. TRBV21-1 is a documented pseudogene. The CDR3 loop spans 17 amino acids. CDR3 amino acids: CASSNQGTDFSQETQYF. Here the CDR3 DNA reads TGTGCCAGCAGCAATCAAGGGACAGATTTTTCCCAAGAGACCCAGTACTTC.

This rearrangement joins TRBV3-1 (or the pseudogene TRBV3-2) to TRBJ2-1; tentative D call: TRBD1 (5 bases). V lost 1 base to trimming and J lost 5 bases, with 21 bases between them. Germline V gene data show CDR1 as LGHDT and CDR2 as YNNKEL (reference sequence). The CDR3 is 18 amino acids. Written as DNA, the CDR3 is TGTGCCAGCAGCCAAGCCCACGTTATAACAGGTGGGGACAATGAGCAGTTCTTC. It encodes CASSQAHVITGGDNEQFF.